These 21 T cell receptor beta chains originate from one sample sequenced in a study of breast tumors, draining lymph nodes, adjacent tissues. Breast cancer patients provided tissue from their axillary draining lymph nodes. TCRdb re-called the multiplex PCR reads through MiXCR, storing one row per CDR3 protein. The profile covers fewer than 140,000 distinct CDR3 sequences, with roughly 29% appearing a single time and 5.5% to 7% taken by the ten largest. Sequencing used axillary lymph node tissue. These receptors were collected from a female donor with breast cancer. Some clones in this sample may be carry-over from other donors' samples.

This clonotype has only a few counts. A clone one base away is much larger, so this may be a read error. The CDR3 DNA is TGTGCCAGCAGTCACTCAGGGAATGGCTACACCTTC. As protein: CASSHSGNGYTF. This chain joins TRBV6-5 and TRBJ1-2; maybe TRBD1 (5 bases). CDR1 is MNHEY, CDR2 SVGAGI, per germline. CDR3 length equals 12 residues.

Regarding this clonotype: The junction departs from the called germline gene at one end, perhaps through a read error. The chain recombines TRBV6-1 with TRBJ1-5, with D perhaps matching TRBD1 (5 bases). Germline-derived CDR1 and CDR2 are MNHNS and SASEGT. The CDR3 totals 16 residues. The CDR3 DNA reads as TGTGCCAGCAACCCCCCCGGGGGGGTGATAAATCAGCCCCAGCACTTT. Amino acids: CASNPPGGVINQPQHF.

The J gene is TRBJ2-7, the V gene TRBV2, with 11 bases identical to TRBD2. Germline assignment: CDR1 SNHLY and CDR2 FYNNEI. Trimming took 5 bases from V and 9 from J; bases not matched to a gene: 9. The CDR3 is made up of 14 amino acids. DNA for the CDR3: TGTGCCAGCAGTTCCCGACTAGCGGGGTTAGGGCAGTACTTC. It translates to CASSSRLAGLGQYF.

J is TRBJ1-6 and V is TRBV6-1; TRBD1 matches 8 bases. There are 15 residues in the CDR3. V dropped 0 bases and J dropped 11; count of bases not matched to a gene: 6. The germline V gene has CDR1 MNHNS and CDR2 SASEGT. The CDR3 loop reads CASSEAGTGATPLHF. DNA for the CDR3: TGTGCCAGCAGTGAAGCGGGGACAGGAGCTACACCCCTCCACTTT.

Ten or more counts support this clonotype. In DNA form, the CDR3 reads TGTGCCAGTAGTATGCAGGGAGGGGGTACAGATACGCAGTATTTT. Residues: CASSMQGGGTDTQYF. The chain joins TRBV19 to TRBJ2-3; maybe TRBD2 (7 bases). Germline loops: CDR1 LNHDA, CDR2 SQIVND (reference sequence). CDR3 size: 15 residues. Trimming stripped 3 bases from V and 3 bases from J, with 13 bases between. The full variable domain, with the rest looked up from reference TRBV19 and TRBJ2-3, is DGGITQSPKYLFRKEGQNVTLSCEQNLNHDAMYWYRQDPGQGLRLIYYSQIVNDFQKGDIAEGYSVSREKKESFPLTVTSAQKNPTAFYLCASSMQGGGTDTQYFGPGTRLTVL.

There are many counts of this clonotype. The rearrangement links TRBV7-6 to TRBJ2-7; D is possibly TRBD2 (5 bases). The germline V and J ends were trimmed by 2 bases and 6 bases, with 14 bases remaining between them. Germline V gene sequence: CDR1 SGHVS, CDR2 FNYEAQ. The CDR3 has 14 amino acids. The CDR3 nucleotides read TGTGCCAGCAGCTTAACAGCGGAGAATATCGAGCAGTACTTC. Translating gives CASSLTAENIEQYF.

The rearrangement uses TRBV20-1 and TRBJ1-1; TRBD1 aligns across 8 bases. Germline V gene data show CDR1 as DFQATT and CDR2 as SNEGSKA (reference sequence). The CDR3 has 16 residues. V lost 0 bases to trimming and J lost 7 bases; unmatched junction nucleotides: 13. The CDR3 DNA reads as TGCAGTGCTAGAGATTGGAACAGGGGGGTACTAGGTGAAGCTTTCTTT. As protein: CSARDWNRGVLGEAFF.

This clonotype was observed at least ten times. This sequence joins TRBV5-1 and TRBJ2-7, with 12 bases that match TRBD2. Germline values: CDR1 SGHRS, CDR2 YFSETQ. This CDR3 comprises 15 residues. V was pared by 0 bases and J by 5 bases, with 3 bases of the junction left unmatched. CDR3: CASSLGGLAGNEQYF. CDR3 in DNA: TGCGCCAGCAGCTTGGGCGGACTAGCGGGAAACGAGCAGTACTTC.

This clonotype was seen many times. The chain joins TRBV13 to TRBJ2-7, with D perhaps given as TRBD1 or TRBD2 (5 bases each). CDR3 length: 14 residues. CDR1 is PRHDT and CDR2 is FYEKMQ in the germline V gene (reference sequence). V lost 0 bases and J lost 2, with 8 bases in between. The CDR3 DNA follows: TGTGCCAGCAGCTTAGGGACAGCGGCCTACGAGCAGTACTTC. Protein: CASSLGTAAYEQYF.

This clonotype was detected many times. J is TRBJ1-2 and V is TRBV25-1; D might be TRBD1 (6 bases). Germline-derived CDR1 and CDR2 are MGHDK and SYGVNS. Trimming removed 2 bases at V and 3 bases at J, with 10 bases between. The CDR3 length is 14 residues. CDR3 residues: CASSEVGQHYGYTF. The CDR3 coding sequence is TGTGCCAGCAGTGAAGTAGGACAGCACTATGGCTACACCTTC.

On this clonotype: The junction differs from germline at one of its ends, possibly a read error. In DNA, the CDR3 is TGTGCCAGCAGTTTATGGGGCGGGGGAGGAGTGGGAGGGAATGTGCAGTTCTTC. This translates into CASSLWGGGGVGGNVQFF. This chain links TRBV28 with TRBJ2-1; TRBD2 matches at 7 bases. Germline V gives CDR1 MDHEN, CDR2 SYDVKM. This CDR3 has 18 amino acids.

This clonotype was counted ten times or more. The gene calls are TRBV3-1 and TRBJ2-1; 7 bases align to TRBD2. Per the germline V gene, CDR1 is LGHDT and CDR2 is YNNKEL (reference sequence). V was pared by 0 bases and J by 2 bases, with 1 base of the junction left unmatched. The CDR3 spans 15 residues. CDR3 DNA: TGTGCCAGCAGCCAAGAAAGCGGGACCTACAATGAGCAGTTCTTC. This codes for CASSQESGTYNEQFF.

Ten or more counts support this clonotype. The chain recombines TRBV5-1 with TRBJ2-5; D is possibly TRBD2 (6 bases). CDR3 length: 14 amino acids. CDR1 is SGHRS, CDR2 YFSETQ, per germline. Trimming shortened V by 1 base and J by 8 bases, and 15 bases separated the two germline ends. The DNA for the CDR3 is TGCGCCAGCAGCTTGAGTGGAGGGGCAGACACCCAGTACTTC. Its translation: CASSLSGGADTQYF.

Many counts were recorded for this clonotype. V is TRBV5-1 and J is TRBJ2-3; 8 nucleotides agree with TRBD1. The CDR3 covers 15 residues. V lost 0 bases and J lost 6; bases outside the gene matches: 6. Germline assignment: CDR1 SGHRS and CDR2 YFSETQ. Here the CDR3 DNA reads TGCGCCAGCAGCTTGGTGGCAGGGGGCTACGATACGCAGTATTTT. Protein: CASSLVAGGYDTQYF.

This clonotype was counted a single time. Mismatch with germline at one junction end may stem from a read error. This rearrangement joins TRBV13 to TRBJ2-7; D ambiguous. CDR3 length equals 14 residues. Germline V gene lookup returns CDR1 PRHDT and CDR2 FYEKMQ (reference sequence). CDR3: CAGSLVGRSHEQYF. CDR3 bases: TGTGCCGGCAGCTTAGTTGGCAGATCCCACGAGCAGTACTTC.

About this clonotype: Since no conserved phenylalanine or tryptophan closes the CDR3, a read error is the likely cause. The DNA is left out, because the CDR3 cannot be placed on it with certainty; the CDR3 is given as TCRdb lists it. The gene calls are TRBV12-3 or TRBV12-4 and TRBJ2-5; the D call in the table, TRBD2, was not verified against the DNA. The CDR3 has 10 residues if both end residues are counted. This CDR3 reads CASSFEGLVG.

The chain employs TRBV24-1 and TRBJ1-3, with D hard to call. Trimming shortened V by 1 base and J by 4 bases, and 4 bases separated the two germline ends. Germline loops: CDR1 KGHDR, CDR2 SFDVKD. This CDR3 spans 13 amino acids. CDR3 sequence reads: CATSDLRGNTIYF. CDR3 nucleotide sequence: TGTGCCACCAGTGATTTAAGGGGAAACACCATATATTTT.

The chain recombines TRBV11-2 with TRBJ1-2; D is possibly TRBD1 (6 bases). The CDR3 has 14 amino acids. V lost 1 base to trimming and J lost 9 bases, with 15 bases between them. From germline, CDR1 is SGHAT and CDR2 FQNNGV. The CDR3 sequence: CASSLGRQGYRYTF. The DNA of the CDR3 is TGTGCCAGCAGCTTAGGTCGCCAGGGGTATCGCTACACCTTC.

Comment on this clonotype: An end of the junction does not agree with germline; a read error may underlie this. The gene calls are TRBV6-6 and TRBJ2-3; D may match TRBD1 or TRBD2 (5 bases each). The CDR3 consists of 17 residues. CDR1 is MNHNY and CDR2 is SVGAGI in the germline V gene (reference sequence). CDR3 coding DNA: TGTGCCAGCAGTCACTCGACAGAGGGCGTCCAAACAGATACGCAGTATTTT. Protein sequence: CASSHSTEGVQTDTQYF.

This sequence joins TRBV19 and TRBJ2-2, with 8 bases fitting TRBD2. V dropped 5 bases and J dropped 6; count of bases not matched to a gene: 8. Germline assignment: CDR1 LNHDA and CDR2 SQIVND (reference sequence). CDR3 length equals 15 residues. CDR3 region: CASSLWAGGSGELFF. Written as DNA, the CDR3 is TGTGCCAGTAGTCTGTGGGCGGGAGGTTCCGGGGAGCTGTTTTTT.

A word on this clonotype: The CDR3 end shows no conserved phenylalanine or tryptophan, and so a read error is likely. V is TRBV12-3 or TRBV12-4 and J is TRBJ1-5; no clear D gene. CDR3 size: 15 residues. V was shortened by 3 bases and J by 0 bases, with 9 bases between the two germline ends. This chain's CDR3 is CASSFDLYSNQPQHS. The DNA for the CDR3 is TGTGCCAGCAGTTTCGACCTGTATAGCAATCAGCCCCAGCATTCT.